This TCR beta chain was identified in a study of shared clonotypes between healthy human individuals. CDR1 is SEHNR and CDR2 is FQNEAQ in the germline V gene (reference sequence). Trimming took off 5 bases at V and 10 bases at J, with 9 bases between the two ends. The CDR3 runs 11 residues. The protocol was immunoSEQ multiplex PCR, while the TCRdb copy is restricted to in-frame clones and leaves out a portion. The table records around 340,000 clones, less than 85% of them present only once. This clonotype was sampled from a man aged 30 to 45 in good health. This rearrangement joins TRBV7-9 to TRBJ2-1; unclear D gene. Material for sequencing was memory CD4+ T cells sorted from blood. Stated subset: CD45RA-negative fraction. The DNA for the CDR3 is TGTGCCAGCAGCCCCGACCGCGAGCAGTTCTTC. This translates into CASSPDREQFF. Full variable domain (rest looked up from reference TRBV7-9 and TRBJ2-1): DTGVSQNPRHKITKRGQNVTFRCDPISEHNRLYWYRQTLGQGPEFLTYFQNEAQLEKSRLLSDRFSAERPKGSFSTLEIQRTEQGDSAMYLCASSPDREQFFGPGTRLTVL.